Listed below are T cell receptor beta chains from one sample, sequenced in a study of OX40 agonist ivuxolimab in advanced cancers. Sequencing was performed with immunoSEQ multiplex PCR; in TCRdb, only in-frame clones are kept and a portion is missing. Of 80,000 to 95,000 clones in the sample, about 86% are singletons; the top ten hold approximately 1.5%. The sequenced sample was CD4+ or CD8+ T cells sorted from blood, obtained in a trial of the OX40 agonist ivuxolimab. Receptors originate from an adult with an advanced solid tumor such as melanoma, head and neck, liver or kidney cancer. The CDR3 runs from the conserved cysteine through the conserved F or W. Each record gives: V gene, D gene, J gene, clone size, CDR3 protein, CDR3 DNA. The D gene is left open where the match is weak. Some rows mark clone size as missing; the rest say once, few, many or name a class of expanded clone.

>TRBV7-9|NA|TRBJ2-2|NA
CASSQLGGAGTGELFF
TGTGCCAGCAGCCAACTGGGCGGGGCCGGCACCGGGGAGCTGTTTTTT
>TRBV5-6|NA|TRBJ2-6|NA
CASSLPPGRRSSGANVLTF
TGTGCCAGCAGCCTCCCTCCCGGACGGCGGAGCTCTGGGGCCAACGTCCTGACTTTC
>TRBV6-5|NA|TRBJ1-5|NA
CASSAGDGSNQPQHF
TGTGCCAGCAGCGCGGGGGATGGAAGCAATCAGCCCCAGCATTTT
>TRBV6-6|TRBD1|TRBJ1-2|NA
CASRPGQSVGPGYTF
TGTGCCAGCAGACCGGGACAGAGCGTTGGACCTGGCTACACCTTC
>TRBV28|TRBD1|TRBJ2-5|NA
CAILPGQGARGTQYF
TGTGCCATCCTACCGGGACAGGGGGCACGAGGGACCCAGTACTTC
>TRBV6-1|NA|TRBJ1-5|NA
CASRTTTNQPQHF
TGTGCCAGCAGGACGACGACAAATCAGCCCCAGCATTTT
>TRBV6-6|TRBD2|TRBJ2-4|NA
CASSYSPSGGTGIQYF
TGTGCCAGCAGTTACTCCCCTAGCGGGGGAACGGGCATTCAGTACTTC
>TRBV5-1|NA|TRBJ2-5|NA
CASSLGQGMETQYF
TGCGCCAGCAGCTTGGGGCAGGGGATGGAGACCCAGTACTTC
>TRBV5-4|TRBD1|TRBJ2-3|once
CASSQQTGKHTDTQYF
TGTGCCAGCAGCCAACAGACAGGGAAGCACACAGATACGCAGTATTTT
>TRBV28|NA|TRBJ1-2|NA
CASSSGLSSGGYTF
TGTGCCAGCAGTTCAGGGTTAAGCTCGGGTGGCTACACCTTC
>TRBV7-9|TRBD2|TRBJ2-5|NA
CASSQPRTSGRQETQYF
TGTGCCAGCAGCCAGCCCCGGACTAGCGGGAGACAAGAGACCCAGTACTTC
>TRBV5-1|TRBD1|TRBJ2-5|NA
CASSVGQGTPMGETQYF
TGCGCCAGCAGCGTAGGACAGGGGACTCCCATGGGGGAGACCCAGTACTTC
>TRBV6-1|NA|TRBJ1-3|NA
CASSEHLPVARNTIYF
TGTGCCAGCAGTGAGCATCTCCCGGTTGCACGAAACACCATATATTTT
>TRBV18|NA|TRBJ1-5|few
CASSPFRGGDQPQHF
TGTGCCAGCTCACCATTTAGGGGCGGGGATCAGCCCCAGCATTTT
>TRBV6-6|NA|TRBJ1-3|NA
CASSYSRSRGNTIYF
TGTGCCAGCAGTTACTCGAGGTCGAGGGGAAACACCATATATTTT
>TRBV11-3|NA|TRBJ1-5|NA
CASSRRRGGINNQPQHF
TGTGCCAGCAGCCGCCGGCGGGGGGGGATTAACAATCAGCCCCAGCATTTT
>TRBV29-1|NA|TRBJ1-1|once
CSVTVAMNTEAFF
TGCAGCGTTACGGTGGCCATGAACACTGAAGCTTTCTTT
>TRBV11-2|NA|TRBJ1-6|NA
CASSLDPWSPLHF
TGTGCCAGCAGCTTAGATCCGTGGTCACCCCTCCACTTT
>TRBV28|NA|TRBJ1-1|few
CASSGGSMNTEAFF
TGTGCCAGCAGTGGAGGCAGCATGAACACTGAAGCTTTCTTT
>TRBV19|TRBD1|TRBJ2-5|NA
CASSQGDGTQYF
TGTGCCAGTAGTCAGGGGGACGGGACCCAGTACTTC
>TRBV27|TRBD2|TRBJ2-2|NA
CASSFRRGGRDTGELFF
TGTGCCAGCAGTTTCAGGCGGGGGGGCCGGGACACCGGGGAGCTGTTTTTT
>TRBV9|TRBD2|TRBJ2-1|NA
CASSETSGGLPYNEQFF
TGTGCCAGCAGCGAAACTAGCGGGGGGCTTCCCTACAATGAGCAGTTCTTC
>TRBV7-3|NA|TRBJ2-3|NA
CASSPAAVNHRTMYF
TGTGCCAGCAGCCCGGCGGCGGTTAACCATCGGACGATGTATTTT
>TRBV7-2|NA|TRBJ1-1|few
CASSRPNTEAFF
TGTGCCAGCAGCCGTCCGAACACTGAAGCTTTCTTT
>TRBV20-1|NA|TRBJ1-2|NA
CSARVGYGYTF
TGCAGTGCTAGAGTGGGTTATGGCTACACCTTC
>TRBV28|NA|TRBJ1-1|few
CASIQQGRTEAFF
TGTGCCAGCATCCAACAGGGCCGGACTGAAGCTTTCTTT
>TRBV29-1|NA|TRBJ1-4|few
CSVEGFPVGEKLFF
TGCAGCGTTGAAGGGTTCCCTGTGGGTGAAAAACTGTTTTTT
>TRBV5-4|NA|TRBJ1-1|once
CASSLAGGLNTEAFF
TGTGCCAGCAGCTTGGCCGGAGGCTTGAACACTGAAGCTTTCTTT
>TRBV2|TRBD1|TRBJ2-1|NA
CASSERQGDYNEQFF
TGTGCCAGCAGTGAGCGACAGGGGGATTACAATGAGCAGTTCTTC
>TRBV19|NA|TRBJ2-2|NA
CASRTPGDTGELFF
TGTGCCAGTAGGACCCCAGGGGACACCGGGGAGCTGTTTTTT
>TRBV5-1|NA|TRBJ2-5|NA
CASSLGGRGETQYF
TGCGCCAGCAGCTTAGGGGGGCGCGGGGAGACCCAGTACTTC
>TRBV19|NA|TRBJ1-2|NA
CASSVRPANYGYTF
TGTGCCAGTAGTGTCAGGCCTGCAAACTATGGCTACACCTTC
>TRBV7-9|NA|TRBJ2-7|NA
CASSLLGRGRPSYEQYF
TGTGCCAGCAGCTTATTAGGGCGGGGGCGGCCATCCTACGAGCAGTACTTC
>TRBV4-2|NA|TRBJ1-4|NA
CASSLTGSTNEKLFF
TGTGCCAGCAGCCTGACCGGGTCAACTAATGAAAAACTGTTTTTT
>TRBV18|TRBD1|TRBJ2-7|NA
CASSPPLTGAPYEQYF
TGTGCCAGCTCACCACCGTTGACAGGGGCACCCTACGAGCAGTACTTC
>TRBV5-1|NA|TRBJ2-7|once
CASSPGAVNYEQYF
TGCGCCAGCAGCCCCGGGGCGGTGAACTACGAGCAGTACTTC
>TRBV5-1|TRBD2|TRBJ2-1|NA
CASSQMRGGPGDEQFF
TGCGCCAGCAGTCAAATGCGGGGGGGCCCAGGGGATGAGCAGTTCTTC
>TRBV7-2|NA|TRBJ2-6|NA
CASSPMGFSGANVLTF
TGTGCCAGCAGCCCGATGGGGTTCTCTGGGGCCAACGTCCTGACTTTC
>TRBV7-8|NA|TRBJ2-7|NA
CASSLQGYEQYF
TGTGCCAGCAGCCTACAAGGCTACGAGCAGTACTTC
>TRBV5-4|TRBD2|TRBJ2-2|NA
CASSLGLAGVTGELFF
TGTGCCAGCAGCTTGGGACTAGCGGGGGTTACCGGGGAGCTGTTTTTT
>TRBV6-4|NA|TRBJ2-1|NA
CASSPRGSSYNEQFF
TGTGCCAGCAGTCCCAGGGGTAGCTCCTACAATGAGCAGTTCTTC
>TRBV6-1|NA|TRBJ1-1|NA
CASSEGWQGWTFF
TGTGCCAGCAGTGAAGGTTGGCAGGGTTGGACTTTCTTT
>TRBV5-1|NA|TRBJ2-3|NA
CASSLEGDGRIDTQYF
TGCGCCAGCAGCTTGGAAGGGGACGGACGTATAGATACGCAGTATTTT
>TRBV9|NA|TRBJ2-1|NA
CASSARQARDEQFF
TGTGCCAGCAGCGCGCGACAGGCCCGGGATGAGCAGTTCTTC
>TRBV6-1|NA|TRBJ1-4|few
CASTGGEKLFF
TGTGCCAGCACGGGGGGTGAAAAACTGTTTTTT
>TRBV9|TRBD1|TRBJ1-2|NA
CASSVGTLVGTGRSYGYTF
TGTGCCAGCAGCGTAGGAACCCTTGTCGGGACAGGGAGGAGTTATGGCTACACCTTC
>TRBV6-1|NA|TRBJ1-1|once
CASSVSDLGTEAFF
TGTGCCAGCTCAGTATCGGACTTGGGGACTGAAGCTTTCTTT
>TRBV5-1|NA|TRBJ1-1|NA
CASSLALDPNMNTEAFF
TGCGCCAGCAGCTTGGCCTTGGATCCGAACATGAACACTGAAGCTTTCTTT
>TRBV27|NA|TRBJ2-3|NA
CASSWAVGTDTQYF
TGTGCCAGCAGTTGGGCCGTAGGAACAGATACGCAGTATTTT
>TRBV7-7|TRBD1|TRBJ2-5|NA
CASSSGQGAGETQYF
TGTGCCAGCAGCTCCGGACAGGGGGCGGGAGAGACCCAGTACTTC
>TRBV27|TRBD1|TRBJ2-2|once
CASSEGQGAAGELFF
TGTGCCAGCAGTGAGGGACAGGGGGCGGCCGGGGAGCTGTTTTTT
>TRBV5-4|NA|TRBJ1-2|few
CASSGEGPLANYGYTF
TGTGCCAGCAGCGGAGAAGGGCCGTTAGCTAACTATGGCTACACCTTC
>TRBV25-1|TRBD2|TRBJ2-1|few
CASTVVGGGEQFF
TGTGCCAGCACTGTAGTGGGGGGGGGTGAGCAGTTCTTC
>TRBV9|TRBD1|TRBJ2-1|NA
CASSPGQGKYNEQFF
TGTGCCAGCAGCCCGGGACAGGGGAAATACAATGAGCAGTTCTTC
>TRBV7-3|NA|TRBJ2-2|NA
CASSFSGPNTGELFF
TGTGCCAGCAGCTTTTCGGGGCCCAACACCGGGGAGCTGTTTTTT
>TRBV6-5|TRBD1|TRBJ1-4|NA
CASSRQGDNEKLFF
TGTGCCAGCAGTCGACAGGGTGATAATGAAAAACTGTTTTTT
>TRBV7-9|NA|TRBJ2-1|once
CASSRAGTYEQFF
TGTGCCAGCAGTCGTGCCGGGACGTATGAGCAGTTCTTC
>TRBV7-9|NA|TRBJ1-2|NA
CASSLESGYGGYTF
TGTGCCAGCAGCTTAGAATCAGGATACGGTGGCTACACCTTC
>TRBV25-1|NA|TRBJ2-7|few
CASSEREHKYEQYF
TGTGCCAGCAGTGAGCGCGAACATAAGTACGAGCAGTACTTC
>TRBV30|NA|TRBJ2-7|NA
CAWRPGISYEQYF
TGTGCCTGGAGACCCGGGATCTCCTACGAGCAGTACTTC